This is a list of T cell receptor beta chains from one sample in a study of CD8 T cells in Susac syndrome. TCRdb re-called the immunoSEQ multiplex PCR reads through MiXCR, storing one row per CDR3 protein. The sample carries about 150,000 distinct CDR3 sequences, about 95% recorded once. What was sequenced was CD8+ T cells from PBMCs. These receptor sequences come from a human donor with multiple sclerosis. Each CDR3 is given with its conserved first and last residue. Fields, in order: clone size, J gene, D gene, V gene, CDR3 DNA, CDR3 protein. The D gene is left open where the match is weak. Expanded clones get a size class; other rows say once, few or many, or leave the size out.

NA TRBJ1-1 NA TRBV13 TGTGCCAGCAGCTTAGGACGACTCCGGGCAGCTTTCTTT CASSLGRLRAAFF
NA TRBJ2-1 NA TRBV27 TGTGCCAGCAGTTTCACAGCGAGCTCCTACAATGAGCAGTTCTTC CASSFTASSYNEQFF
once TRBJ1-5 NA TRBV15 TGTGCCACCAGCAGAGATTTAGGGAACAATCAGCCCCAGCATTTT CATSRDLGNNQPQHF
once TRBJ1-1 NA TRBV20-1 TGCAGTGCTAGAGGGGGTCAGGACACTGAAGCTTTCTTT CSARGGQDTEAFF
NA TRBJ1-2 NA TRBV2 TGTGCCAGCAGTGCCAAACAGGAATACTATGGCTACACCTTC CASSAKQEYYGYTF
NA TRBJ2-3 NA TRBV7-2 TGTGCCAGCAGCTTAGGCTGGCTGGATACGCAGTATTTT CASSLGWLDTQYF
NA TRBJ1-1 NA TRBV14 TGTGCCAGCAGCCAAGAAGAGAGGCGAGCTTTCTTT CASSQEERRAFF
once TRBJ2-2 TRBD2 TRBV2 TGTGCCAGCAGAAGAGCGGGGAGGGTCACCGGGGAGCTGTTTTTT CASRRAGRVTGELFF
NA TRBJ1-6 NA TRBV4-1 TGCGCCAGCAGCCAAGCAAGTGGGGATTCACCCCTCCACTTT CASSQASGDSPLHF
NA TRBJ2-7 TRBD1 TRBV27 TGTGCCAGCAGTTGGACTGGGACAGCCTCCTACGAGCAGTACTTC CASSWTGTASYEQYF
NA TRBJ2-5 TRBD2 TRBV7-9 TGTGCCAGCAGCTTCGGGAGGGGGCAAGAGACCCAGTACTTC CASSFGRGQETQYF
NA TRBJ1-1 NA TRBV13 TGTGCCAGCAGCTGGAGTCAAAGGGGCGAGAACACTGAAGCTTTCTTT CASSWSQRGENTEAFF
once TRBJ1-2 NA TRBV5-4 TGTGCCAGCAGCTTGGGTGGTCAGCCCACCCACTATGGCTACACCTTC CASSLGGQPTHYGYTF
NA TRBJ2-1 NA TRBV20-1 TGCAGTGCTCCGGGCCTAAGCTCCTACAATGAGCAGTTCTTC CSAPGLSSYNEQFF
once TRBJ1-2 NA TRBV9 TGTGCCAGCAGCGTAGCTGGGGCTTTTTATGGCTACACCTTC CASSVAGAFYGYTF
NA TRBJ2-3 NA TRBV4-2 TGTGCCAGCAGCCAAGAAGGACGGTTTGGGTCAGATACGCAGTATTTT CASSQEGRFGSDTQYF
NA TRBJ1-1 NA TRBV29-1 TGCAGCGTTGAATTGGGGGCGGTAGCTTTCTTT CSVELGAVAFF
NA TRBJ1-2 NA TRBV7-9 TGTGCCAGCAGCTTAAGTTTGCGATCTCTCGGGGGCTACACCTTC CASSLSLRSLGGYTF
NA TRBJ1-1 NA TRBV20-1 TGCAGTACCCTAGACACTGAAGCTTTCTTT CSTLDTEAFF
NA TRBJ2-7 NA TRBV7-9 TGTGCCAGCAGCTTTCCAGGGTCCTACGAGCAGTACTTC CASSFPGSYEQYF
NA TRBJ2-7 TRBD1 TRBV29-1 TGCAGCGTTGAGACAGGGAGCTCCTACGAGCAGTACTTC CSVETGSSYEQYF
NA TRBJ2-3 NA TRBV27 TGTGCCAGCACTAACTTACCGGTAATAAATACGCAGTATTTT CASTNLPVINTQYF
NA TRBJ2-3 TRBD1 TRBV6-4 TGTGCCAGCAGCCGGGACAGGGACCACACAGATACGCAGTATTTT CASSRDRDHTDTQYF
NA TRBJ2-5 TRBD2 TRBV9 TGTGCCAGCAGCGGACTAGCGGGGGGGCCGCAGGAGACCCAGTACTTC CASSGLAGGPQETQYF
NA TRBJ1-2 NA TRBV27 TGTGCCACCAGGGTTGGGCCAAACTATGGCTACACCTTC CATRVGPNYGYTF
NA TRBJ1-5 NA TRBV27 TGTGCCAGCAGTACTACGGGTACTCAGCCCCAGCATTTT CASSTTGTQPQHF
NA TRBJ2-5 TRBD2 TRBV18 TGTGCCAGCTCACCGAATCCGCGGGGGTTACAAGAGACCCAGTACTTC CASSPNPRGLQETQYF
NA TRBJ2-7 TRBD1 TRBV29-1 TGCAGCGTAACCGGGACAGACTCCTACGAGCAGTACTTC CSVTGTDSYEQYF
NA TRBJ2-5 NA TRBV29-1 TGCAGCGTTGGACACTTGCAAGAGACCCAGTACTTC CSVGHLQETQYF
NA TRBJ1-2 TRBD1 TRBV30 TGTGCCTGGAGTAGCGGACAGGGGGAGAGCTTGGGCCATGGCTACACCTTC CAWSSGQGESLGHGYTF
once TRBJ1-2 NA TRBV27 TGTGCCAGCAGGCTAAGGGGGGAAGAAGGCTACACCTTC CASRLRGEEGYTF
NA TRBJ1-5 NA TRBV28 TGTGCCAGCAGTCCCCGGGCGCAGCCCCAGCATTTT CASSPRAQPQHF
NA TRBJ2-3 NA TRBV14 TGTGCCAGCAGCCAATTTACAACAGATACGCAGTATTTT CASSQFTTDTQYF
few TRBJ1-5 TRBD1 TRBV9 TGTGCCAGCAGCGCCTCGGGGACAGGGATTCAGCCCCAGCATTTT CASSASGTGIQPQHF
once TRBJ2-7 TRBD2 TRBV30 TGTGCCTGGAGCCCCGGACTAGCGGCCAGCTCCTACGAGCAGTACTTC CAWSPGLAASSYEQYF
NA TRBJ2-5 TRBD2 TRBV29-1 TGCAGCGTTAGGCTAGCGGGGTACCAAGAGACCCAGTACTTC CSVRLAGYQETQYF
NA TRBJ1-5 NA TRBV6-2/TRBV6-3 TGTGCCAGCGCCCGAGCGAGAACACCCCAGCATTTT CASARARTPQHF
NA TRBJ2-7 TRBD1 TRBV29-1 TGCAGCGTTGAAGGGGGACAGGCCTCCTACGAGCAGTACTTC CSVEGGQASYEQYF
NA TRBJ1-5 NA TRBV3-1 TGTGCCAGCAGCCAAGGGTGGCATAGCAATCAGCCCCAGCATTTT CASSQGWHSNQPQHF
once TRBJ2-3 NA TRBV20-1 TGCAGTGCCCAGACAGATACGCAGTATTTT CSAQTDTQYF
NA TRBJ1-1 TRBD1 TRBV27 TGTGCCAGCAGGGCGCAGGGGGCTGAAGCTTTCTTT CASRAQGAEAFF
NA TRBJ2-4 TRBD1 TRBV9 TGTGCCAGCAGCGCCCACGAGGGGGCGGGAAACATTCAGTACTTC CASSAHEGAGNIQYF
NA TRBJ2-7 NA TRBV20-1 TGCAGTGCGCCCCGAGGGTCCGTACCCTACGAGCAGTACTTC CSAPRGSVPYEQYF
few TRBJ2-7 NA TRBV27 TGTGCCAGCAGTTCTCCGGGTTTCTACGAGCAGTACTTC CASSSPGFYEQYF
NA TRBJ2-5 NA TRBV27 TGTGCCAGCAGTTTATCGGGTTCGGGTCAGACCCAGTACTTC CASSLSGSGQTQYF
NA TRBJ1-1 NA TRBV5-4 TGTGCCAGCAGCAACCGGGCTATGAACACTGAAGCTTTCTTT CASSNRAMNTEAFF
NA TRBJ1-2 NA TRBV29-1 TGCAGCGTTCCGGGCCTTGACTATGGCTACACCTTC CSVPGLDYGYTF
NA TRBJ2-1 NA TRBV4-1 TGCGCCAGCAGCACCGCGATCTACAATGAGCAGTTCTTC CASSTAIYNEQFF
NA TRBJ2-3 TRBD2 TRBV13 TGTGCCAGCAGCCTTGGCGTGGGCGGGGGGGACACAGATACGCAGTATTTT CASSLGVGGGDTDTQYF
NA TRBJ1-5 TRBD1 TRBV7-9 TGTGCCAGCAGCTGGACAGGGGAGGGACAGCCCCAGCATTTT CASSWTGEGQPQHF
NA TRBJ2-3 NA TRBV2 TGTGCCAGCAGTGATTGGTCTACTAGCACAGATACGCAGTATTTT CASSDWSTSTDTQYF
NA TRBJ2-3 NA TRBV13 TGTGCCAGCAAGTTATCAGGAGATACGCAGTATTTT CASKLSGDTQYF
NA TRBJ2-5 NA TRBV29-1 TGCAGCGTGCTGGGCGACGGATTGGGAGAGACCCAGTACTTC CSVLGDGLGETQYF
NA TRBJ2-2 NA TRBV29-1 TGCAGCGTTTTGAGGGGCACCGGGGAGCTGTTTTTT CSVLRGTGELFF
once TRBJ2-5 NA TRBV15 TGTGCCACCAGCAGCAGCGCCATGGTGGGTGAGACCCAGTACTTC CATSSSAMVGETQYF
NA TRBJ1-1 NA TRBV27 TGTGCCAGCAGATTAATAGGTGCGAACACTGAAGCTTTCTTT CASRLIGANTEAFF
NA TRBJ1-6 TRBD1 TRBV15 TGTGCCACCAGCAGAGATCGGGACAGGGGGCATTCACCCCTCCACTTT CATSRDRDRGHSPLHF
NA TRBJ2-2 NA TRBV2 TGTGCCAGCAGTGAACCATCGGCAGGAACGAACACCGGGGAGCTGTTTTTT CASSEPSAGTNTGELFF
NA TRBJ2-1 NA TRBV9 TGTGCCAGCAGCGTGATGGGGAATGAGCAGTTCTTC CASSVMGNEQFF
few TRBJ1-2 NA TRBV6-5 TGTGCCAGCAGTTACTCCTCTGCGGGTGGCTACACCTTC CASSYSSAGGYTF